Presented here are 28 T cell receptor beta chains from one specimen sequenced in a study of cytomegalovirus exposure and HLA in healthy donors (dated by TCRdb to 2015 to 2018). To prepare the library, the immunoSEQ multiplex PCR assay was applied. The multiplex PCR relied on a mix of 60 forward primers for TCR Vbeta segments and 13 reverse primers for TCR Jbeta segments. In TCRdb, the immuneACCESS table is reduced to in-frame sequences with V and J assigned. These tables do not hold every clone; where another copy was compared, an unresolved V gene accounts for under half, and the others remain unexplained. This sample is represented by fewer than 150,000 clones; 75% to 80% of them were singletons. Of the sample, 6.2% falls within the top ten clones. Sequences were obtained from PBMCs. The source of these receptors is a woman in her 40s in good health and CMV-seropositive.

This clone was detected only a few times. This chain connects TRBV18 to TRBJ1-4; D gene unclear. The length of the CDR3 is 14 residues. The germline V gene has CDR1 KGHSH and CDR2 LQKENI. Trimming removed 3 bases at V and 8 bases at J, with 13 bases between. CDR3: CASSPLGREEKLFF. CDR3 coding DNA: TGTGCCAGCTCACCTCTAGGGAGAGAAGAAAAACTGTTTTTT.

This chain connects TRBV5-1 to TRBJ2-3, with D tentatively TRBD1 (6 bases). The CDR3 totals 14 residues. The germline gives CDR1 SGHRS, CDR2 YFSETQ. Trimming pared 4 bases from V and 2 bases from J, leaving 11 bases between. The CDR3 loop is CASSLGQNTDTQYF. The CDR3 DNA reads TGCGCCAGCAGCCTAGGACAGAACACAGATACGCAGTATTTT.

This clone was seen a handful of times. The gene calls are TRBV9 and TRBJ2-3; 7 bases line up with TRBD2. The CDR3 spans 16 residues. Losses at the gene ends were 4 bases for V and 1 base for J; bases not matched to a gene: 9. Germline CDR1 and CDR2: SGDLS and YYNGEE. The DNA of the CDR3 is TGTGCCAGCAGCCCTCTTGCGGGAGTTGGCACAGATACGCAGTATTTT. Protein product: CASSPLAGVGTDTQYF.

This clone was detected a few times. This chain links TRBV6-1 with TRBJ2-7, with 9 bases identical to TRBD1. The CDR3 runs 14 residues. Germline values: CDR1 MNHNS, CDR2 SASEGT. The J segment lost 4 bases and the V segment lost 7 bases, leaving 8 bases of the junction unmatched. DNA of the CDR3: TGTGCCAGCACTCCGGGACAGGGCAAGTACGAGCAGTACTTC. Translated: CASTPGQGKYEQYF.

The chain combines TRBV9 with TRBJ2-3; 10 nucleotides match TRBD2. The CDR3 loop spans 17 amino acids. CDR1 and CDR2 (germline): SGDLS, YYNGEE. J lost 2 bases, V lost 4 bases, and 10 bases had no gene match. Written as DNA, the CDR3 is TGTGCCAGCAGCCCCGGGGGAGCGGGAGGGCTCACAGATACGCAGTATTTT. Translated: CASSPGGAGGLTDTQYF.

The chain carries TRBV5-1 and TRBJ2-5, with 11 positions matching TRBD1. V was clipped by 3 bases and J by 1 base; unmatched bases: 11. This CDR3 has 18 amino acids. Germline V gene sequence: CDR1 SGHRS, CDR2 YFSETQ. CDR3 residues: CASSSTGQGVFFQETQYF. The CDR3 nucleotides are TGCGCCAGCAGCTCAACGGGACAGGGGGTTTTTTTCCAAGAGACCCAGTACTTC.

This chain connects TRBV7-9 to TRBJ2-2, with TRBD1 matching over 9 bases. Germline V gives CDR1 SEHNR, CDR2 FQNEAQ (reference sequence). CDR3 length: 13 amino acids. The junction had 7 bases not matched to a gene; V was cut back by 10 bases and J by 7 bases. The CDR3: CAKQTGGDGELFF. Written as DNA, the CDR3 is TGTGCCAAACAGACAGGGGGGGACGGGGAGCTGTTTTTT. Based on the CDR3 plus reference TRBV7-9 and TRBJ2-2, the full variable domain is DTGVSQNPRHKITKRGQNVTFRCDPISEHNRLYWYRQTLGQGPEFLTYFQNEAQLEKSRLLSDRFSAERPKGSFSTLEIQRTEQGDSAMYLCAKQTGGDGELFFGEGSRLTVL.

The chain is built from TRBV28 and TRBJ2-7, with D unclear. This CDR3 is built from 13 residues. CDR1 is MDHEN and CDR2 is SYDVKM in the germline V gene. Trimming pared 6 bases from V and 2 bases from J, leaving 11 bases between. The CDR3 reads CASRPGSTYEQYF. The CDR3 region has the DNA TGTGCCAGCAGGCCCGGGTCGACCTACGAGCAGTACTTC. Using reference TRBV28 and TRBJ2-7 for the parts outside the CDR3, the full variable domain is DVKVTQSSRYLVKRTGEKVFLECVQDMDHENMFWYRQDPGLGLRLIYFSYDVKMKEKGDIPEGYSVSREKKERFSLILESASTNQTSMYLCASRPGSTYEQYFGPGTRLTVT.

This clone appeared once. The chain couples TRBV7-9 to TRBJ2-4; the D is unclear. Germline CDR1 is SEHNR and CDR2 is FQNEAQ (reference sequence). The V and J ends lost 5 bases and 5 bases respectively, with 13 bases between them. CDR3 size: 14 residues. The CDR3 nucleotides read TGTGCCAGCAGCCGTACTTTGCGGCAAAACATTCAGTACTTC. It specifies CASSRTLRQNIQYF.

A word on this clone: One end of the junction varies from germline; a read error may be responsible. The chain is built from TRBV7-9 and TRBJ2-5; 7 nucleotides align to TRBD1. The germline gives CDR1 SEHNR, CDR2 FQNEAQ (reference sequence). The CDR3 is 14 amino acids. The CDR3 DNA reads as TGTTCCAGCAGCTTAGGGACAGCAGGAGAGACCCAGTACTTC. It is translated as CSSSLGTAGETQYF.

The chain employs TRBV7-9 and TRBJ1-1; TRBD1 might be the D (6 bases). This CDR3 comprises 15 residues. V shed 4 bases and J shed 9 bases, with 21 bases lying between them. Germline CDR1 and CDR2: SEHNR and FQNEAQ (reference sequence). The DNA of the CDR3 is TGTGCCAGCAGCTCCGTGGGAGGGGGAGACCCTAAAGCTTTCTTT. Translation: CASSSVGGGDPKAFF.

This clone occurred a few times. Other nucleotide sequences from this sample produce the same CDR3. The chain uses TRBV5-1 and TRBJ2-1; 9 nucleotides align to TRBD2. The germline V gene encodes CDR1 SGHRS and CDR2 YFSETQ. J was trimmed by 8 bases and V by 5 bases; bases with no gene match: 5. The CDR3 has 13 amino acids. The CDR3, as DNA: TGCGCCAGCAGGTTAGCGGGAGTCTATGAGCAGTTCTTC. It is translated as CASRLAGVYEQFF.

This chain links TRBV6-5 with TRBJ2-7, with 8 bases matching TRBD2. The CDR3 has 14 amino acids. The germline CDR1 and CDR2 sequences are MNHEY and SVGAGI. J was trimmed by 5 bases and V by 5 bases; bases with no gene match: 8. The CDR3 sequence: CASSRGGGSDEQYF. The CDR3 nucleotides read TGTGCCAGCAGTCGGGGGGGCGGGAGTGACGAGCAGTACTTC.

The rearrangement links TRBV6-5 to TRBJ2-6; D possibly corresponds to TRBD2 (5 bases). The germline CDR1 and CDR2 sequences are MNHEY and SVGAGI. The germline V and J ends were trimmed by 4 bases and 5 bases, with 12 bases remaining between them. This CDR3 is 15 amino acids long. CDR3 sequence reads: CASSSRVGWANVLTF. The CDR3 DNA follows: TGTGCCAGCAGTTCGCGGGTTGGGTGGGCCAACGTCCTGACTTTC.

Remarks on this clone: An end of the junction does not agree with germline; a read error may underlie this. In DNA form, the CDR3 reads TGTGCCAGCTCTAACCAGGGTCCTAGCGGTCAGGTCTTC. Translation: CASSNQGPSGQVF. The V call is TRBV18, the J call TRBJ2-1, with TRBD2 matching 7 bases. The CDR3 totals 13 residues. CDR1 KGHSH and CDR2 LQKENI come from the germline V gene.

The chain has TRBV29-1 and TRBJ2-7; TRBD2 is a possible D gene (6 bases). V was pared by 0 bases and J by 5 bases, with 11 bases between. The germline V gene has CDR1 SQVTM and CDR2 ANQGSEA. The CDR3 covers 13 residues. The CDR3 coding sequence is TGCAGCGTTGAAGACCCCGGAGGGCACGAGCAGTACTTC. Its protein is CSVEDPGGHEQYF.

The chain recombines TRBV27 with TRBJ2-1; 7 positions agree with TRBD2. Trimming took 8 bases from V and 7 from J; bases not matched to a gene: 5. The germline V gene encodes CDR1 MNHEY and CDR2 SMNVEV (reference sequence). The CDR3 consists of 12 residues. The CDR3 here is CASWDGGNEQFF. The DNA of the CDR3 is TGTGCCAGCTGGGACGGGGGGAATGAGCAGTTCTTC.

This clone was observed a handful of times. The genes are TRBV5-3 and TRBJ2-5; maybe TRBD2 (7 bases). TRBV5-3 is sorted into the ORF group, with uncertain function. This CDR3 is built from 16 residues. Between the trimmed V and J ends, which lost 9 bases and 2 bases, there was a span of 23 bases. CDR3 protein: CATHLRGGVGQETQYF. The CDR3 DNA reads TGTGCCACCCACCTGAGGGGGGGCGTTGGGCAAGAGACCCAGTACTTC.

The chain is built from TRBV28 and TRBJ2-7, with 10 bases matching TRBD1. This CDR3 region has 15 residues. CDR1 and CDR2 from the germline V gene are MDHEN and SYDVKM. Unmatched junction bases numbered 10, after V lost 4 bases and J lost 7 bases. CDR3 protein: CASSYLGTGVGEQYF. The CDR3 nucleotides read TGTGCCAGCAGTTATCTCGGGACAGGGGTAGGTGAGCAGTACTTC.

This chain uses TRBV27 with TRBJ2-7, with a tentative D call TRBD2 (6 bases). Germline V lookup: CDR1 MNHEY, CDR2 SMNVEV (reference sequence). This CDR3 spans 13 amino acids. V lost 4 bases, J lost 7 bases, and 14 bases lay in between. The CDR3 region is CASSYRGKGEQYF. The CDR3 nucleotides are TGTGCCAGCAGTTATCGCGGGAAGGGTGAGCAGTACTTC.

A few counts support this clone. The chain is built from TRBV5-1 and TRBJ2-5, with D maybe TRBD2 (6 bases). Germline V CDR1 and CDR2: SGHRS, YFSETQ. With 2 bases removed from V and 4 bases from J, the gap between germline ends came to 12 bases. This CDR3 has 14 amino acids. The CDR3 reads CASSFSGGGETQYF. The CDR3 bases are TGCGCCAGCAGCTTTAGCGGTGGGGGAGAGACCCAGTACTTC.

This clone was observed a few times. This chain connects TRBV7-9 to TRBJ2-7, with 14 bases aligning to TRBD2. CDR1 is SEHNR and CDR2 is FQNEAQ in the germline V gene (reference sequence). The CDR3 runs 18 residues. With V trimmed by 5 bases and J by 6 bases, 15 bases remained unmatched. The CDR3 region is CASSPGTSGSAALREQYF. In DNA form, the CDR3 reads TGTGCCAGCAGCCCTGGGACTAGCGGGAGTGCTGCCCTACGCGAGCAGTACTTC.

This clone was detected a few times. The chain couples TRBV25-1 to TRBJ1-4; 7 nucleotides agree with TRBD1. The V gene's germline CDR1 is MGHDK and CDR2 SYGVNS. The CDR3 consists of 16 residues. With 3 bases clipped from V and 8 bases from J, the junction kept 12 bases outside the gene matches. CDR3 bases: TGTGCCAGCAGTGAGGGGGACAGCCTTCTCCGGGAAAAACTGTTTTTT. Its translation: CASSEGDSLLREKLFF.

This clone was observed a handful of times. The chain employs TRBV7-3 and TRBJ2-2, with TRBD1 identical over 8 bases. Germline CDR1 is SGHTA and CDR2 is FQGTGA. The ends lost 6 bases at V and 0 bases at J; junction bases unmatched: 6. The CDR3 is 16 amino acids. The CDR3 nucleotides are TGTGCCAGCAGTTCGGACAGGGCCGCGAACACCGGGGAGCTGTTTTTT. This sequence encodes CASSSDRAANTGELFF.

V usage is TRBV9 and J usage is TRBJ2-2, with D maybe TRBD1 (5 bases). Germline lookup yields CDR1 SGDLS and CDR2 YYNGEE. The CDR3 length is 16 residues. Trimming took 0 bases from V and 1 from J, leaving 10 bases between them. The CDR3 reads CASSVDPGQNTGELFF. The CDR3 DNA follows: TGTGCCAGCAGCGTAGATCCAGGGCAGAACACCGGGGAGCTGTTTTTT. The variable domain in full, completed from reference TRBV9 and TRBJ2-2, reads DSGVTQTPKHLITATGQRVTLRCSPRSGDLSVYWYQQSLDQGLQFLIQYYNGEERAKGNILERFSAQQFPDLHSELNLSSLELGDSALYFCASSVDPGQNTGELFFGEGSRLTVL.

The chain couples TRBV13 to TRBJ2-7; TRBD2 might be the D (7 bases). Trimming shortened V by 0 bases and J by 0 bases, and 18 bases separated the two germline ends. CDR3 length equals 18 residues. Germline V lookup: CDR1 PRHDT, CDR2 FYEKMQ (reference sequence). The CDR3 bases are TGTGCCAGCAGCTTAGGACTCCCGGGGGGCGGGGGCTCCTACGAGCAGTACTTC. Residues: CASSLGLPGGGGSYEQYF.

V and J are TRBV5-1 and TRBJ2-2; possibly TRBD1 for D (5 bases). The CDR3 has 14 residues. Looked up from germline, CDR1 is SGHRS and CDR2 is YFSETQ. V lost 5 bases and J lost 1, with 9 bases in between. CDR3 protein: CASRTDQNTGELFF. For the CDR3, the DNA is TGCGCCAGCAGGACAGACCAGAACACCGGGGAGCTGTTTTTT.

V and J are TRBV28 and TRBJ2-7; 8 bases fit TRBD1. The germline gives CDR1 MDHEN, CDR2 SYDVKM. V was pared by 4 bases and J by 5 bases, with 10 bases of the junction left unmatched. There are 15 residues in the CDR3. The DNA of the CDR3 is TGTGCCAGCAGTTCAGGGGGCACAGGGTCCCACGAGCAGTACTTC. This gives the protein CASSSGGTGSHEQYF.